This is a list of T cell receptor beta chains from one sample in a study of early stage breast cancer tumors. The assay was immunoSEQ multiplex PCR, and TCRdb's table has in-frame clones only and misses some. The sample lists around 25,000 clones, about 70% seen once, with less than 10% in the top ten. The specimen sequenced was breast tumor tissue. The receptors come from a person aged 55 to 75 with breast cancer. Both conserved end residues are part of each CDR3. A D gene is named only where the DNA matches it firmly. Some rows mark clone size as missing; the rest say once, few, many or name a class of expanded clone.

J gene | clone size | V gene | D gene | CDR3 DNA | CDR3 protein
TRBJ1-4 | few | TRBV19 | NA | TGTGCCAGTAGTACCCCCACAGCAACTAATGAAAAACTGTTTTTT | CASSTPTATNEKLFF
TRBJ2-4 | few | TRBV6-6 | NA | TGTGCCAGCAGTGCCTCAGGGGATTTGAACATTCAGTACTTC | CASSASGDLNIQYF
TRBJ2-7 | few | TRBV9 | NA | TGTGCCAGCAGCGTAACAGGGACCGCCTACGAGCAGTACTTC | CASSVTGTAYEQYF
TRBJ2-3 | NA | TRBV12-5 | TRBD2 | TGTGCTAGTGGTCCGGGGACTAGCAGGATCACAGATACGCAGTATTTT | CASGPGTSRITDTQYF
TRBJ2-1 | NA | TRBV27 | NA | TGTGCCAGCAGGGAGAGGGCCAGCTACAATGAGCAGTTCTTC | CASRERASYNEQFF
TRBJ2-2 | NA | TRBV11-3 | NA | TGTGCCAGCAGCGGACGGACTATGAACACCGGGGAGCTGTTTTTT | CASSGRTMNTGELFF
TRBJ2-7 | NA | TRBV7-8 | TRBD2 | TGTGCCAGCAGTTCCGCGGGAGTTGTCTACGAGCAGTACTTC | CASSSAGVVYEQYF
TRBJ1-1 | NA | TRBV4-1 | NA | TGCGCCAGCAGCCAAGTCCGGGTTCGGGTCACTGAAGCTTTCTTT | CASSQVRVRVTEAFF
TRBJ1-2 | NA | TRBV19 | TRBD1 | TGTGCCAGTAGCCGACAGGGCTCGGGCTATGGCTACACCTTC | CASSRQGSGYGYTF
TRBJ2-1 | NA | TRBV7-2 | TRBD2 | TGTGCCAGCAGCTTGACTAGCGGGAGACACAATGAGCAGTTCTTC | CASSLTSGRHNEQFF
TRBJ2-5 | NA | TRBV6-6 | TRBD2 | TGTGCCAGCAGCAGGTCCGGACTAGCGGCCGTCGAGACCCAGTACTTC | CASSRSGLAAVETQYF
TRBJ2-1 | few | TRBV7-9 | NA | TGTGCCAGCAGCTTAGGGACAGCCAATGAGCAGTTCTTC | CASSLGTANEQFF
TRBJ2-7 | NA | TRBV5-6 | NA | TGTGCCAGCAGCCCCAACCCGGGGATCTCCTACGAGCAGTACTTC | CASSPNPGISYEQYF
TRBJ1-2 | NA | TRBV28 | NA | TGTGCCAGCAGTTTTGGGGGCCATGGCTACACCTTC | CASSFGGHGYTF
TRBJ1-1 | once | TRBV5-1 | TRBD1 | TGCGCCAGCAGCGAAATGGTGACAGGGGGCTCTAGCACTGAAGCTTTCTTT | CASSEMVTGGSSTEAFF
TRBJ2-7 | NA | TRBV5-4 | TRBD2 | TGTGCCAGCAGCTTGGAGCTAGCGGTTAACTACGAGCAGTACTTC | CASSLELAVNYEQYF
TRBJ1-1 | once | TRBV19 | NA | TGTGCCAGTAAATATCGCGGCTCGAACACTGAAGCTTTCTTT | CASKYRGSNTEAFF
TRBJ2-5 | NA | TRBV7-9 | NA | TGTGCCAGCAGCCCACTGGTAGCGACCCAGTACTTC | CASSPLVATQYF
TRBJ2-7 | NA | TRBV7-2 | NA | TGTGCCAGCAGCTTATCCCCCGCGAGGCAGTACTTC | CASSLSPARQYF
TRBJ2-3 | NA | TRBV18 | NA | TGTGCCAGCTCACCACAGCAAGATACGCAGTATTTT | CASSPQQDTQYF
TRBJ2-3 | NA | TRBV5-6 | NA | TGTGCCAGCAGCCCCCTGGCTGGAGATACGCAGTATTTT | CASSPLAGDTQYF
TRBJ2-1 | NA | TRBV11-3 | TRBD2 | TGTGCCAGCAGCTTAGCCAGCGGGGCCTACAATGAGCAGTTCTTC | CASSLASGAYNEQFF
TRBJ2-7 | NA | TRBV4-3 | NA | TGCGCCAGCAGCCAAGAATTCCGGGAGTTCTACGAGCAGTACTTC | CASSQEFREFYEQYF
TRBJ1-2 | once | TRBV19 | NA | TGTGCCAGTAGTATTCCTGTCTATGGCTACACCTTC | CASSIPVYGYTF
TRBJ2-3 | NA | TRBV11-3 | NA | TGTGCCAGCAGCTTAGGCAACGGTGCCACAGATACGCAGTATTTT | CASSLGNGATDTQYF
TRBJ2-1 | NA | TRBV29-1 | TRBD2 | TGCAGCGTTTATAGCGGGACTATTGGGTATGAGCAGTTCTTC | CSVYSGTIGYEQFF
TRBJ2-2 | NA | TRBV4-1 | TRBD2 | TGCGCCAGCAGCCATAAGAGCGGGAGGGCGGGCACCGGGGAGCTGTTTTTT | CASSHKSGRAGTGELFF
TRBJ2-5 | NA | TRBV28 | NA | TGTGCCAGCAGTCCATGGACAGTTATAGAGACCCAGTACTTC | CASSPWTVIETQYF
TRBJ1-1 | NA | TRBV9 | NA | TGTGCCAGCAGCCCCTTCCAGGGGCAGAACACTGAAGCTTTCTTT | CASSPFQGQNTEAFF
TRBJ1-5 | NA | TRBV4-3 | NA | TGCGCCAGCAGCCAAGCATTCCGTGGGGGAGGCCAGCCCCAGCATTTT | CASSQAFRGGGQPQHF
TRBJ2-5 | NA | TRBV6-4 | TRBD1 | TGTGCCAGCAGTGACCGTGCAGGGGGACAAGAGACCCAGTACTTC | CASSDRAGGQETQYF
TRBJ1-2 | few | TRBV5-1 | NA | TGCGCCAGCAGTAAGGGGCTGGGCTACACCTTC | CASSKGLGYTF
TRBJ2-5 | NA | TRBV10-3 | TRBD2 | TGTGCCGCGAATAGCGGGGTCTTCCAAGAGACCCAGTACTTC | CAANSGVFQETQYF
TRBJ1-2 | NA | TRBV6-1 | TRBD1 | TGTGCCAGCAGTGATTCTATCTCAGGGGGATGGGGCTATGGCTACACCTTC | CASSDSISGGWGYGYTF
TRBJ2-7 | NA | TRBV14 | TRBD1 | TGTGCCAGCAGCCAGGGGTGGGACAGCTTTCCCTACGAGCAGTACTTC | CASSQGWDSFPYEQYF
TRBJ2-5 | NA | TRBV5-6 | NA | TGTGCCAGCAGCCCCAGGGGCGGACTTCGGTCGGGGGAGACCCAGTACTTC | CASSPRGGLRSGETQYF
TRBJ2-1 | NA | TRBV18 | NA | TGTGCCAGCTCAATGAGCCCCGGGGACTACAATGAGCAGTTCTTC | CASSMSPGDYNEQFF
TRBJ2-7 | few | TRBV11-2 | NA | TGTGCCAGCAGCTCCCTGGACATTTCCTACGAGCAGTACTTC | CASSSLDISYEQYF
TRBJ2-5 | NA | TRBV11-1 | NA | TGTGCCAGCAGTTACGACGGGAGTACTTGGGAGACCCAGTACTTC | CASSYDGSTWETQYF
TRBJ1-1 | once | TRBV2 | NA | TGTGCCAGCAAGGAGAATCCGAACACTGAAGCTTTCTTT | CASKENPNTEAFF
TRBJ2-2 | once | TRBV7-2 | NA | TGTGCCAGCAGCTTAAACCCTACGGCGGGTACCGGGGAGCTGTTTTTT | CASSLNPTAGTGELFF
TRBJ2-1 | once | TRBV9 | TRBD1 | TGTGCCAGCAGCAGGTCCGGGACAGGGCCGACCAATGAGCAGTTCTTC | CASSRSGTGPTNEQFF
TRBJ2-1 | NA | TRBV29-1 | TRBD1 | TGCAGCGTCGCTATGGGGGACAGATTCAATGAGCAGTTCTTC | CSVAMGDRFNEQFF
TRBJ2-2 | NA | TRBV7-2 | NA | TGTGCCAGCAGCCAAACTAGTCCCGGGGAGCTGTTTTTT | CASSQTSPGELFF
TRBJ1-2 | few | TRBV30 | NA | TGTGCCTGGAGTAATCCAGGGCGTGCGTTAACTAACTATGGCTACACCTTC | CAWSNPGRALTNYGYTF
TRBJ2-2 | NA | TRBV9 | NA | TGTGCCAGCAGCGTAGTCGTTAGCTCATCCACCGGGGAGCTGTTTTTT | CASSVVVSSSTGELFF
TRBJ1-1 | NA | TRBV6-1 | NA | TGTGCCAGCAACCCTATCGGGGGGCTCACTGAAGCTTTCTTT | CASNPIGGLTEAFF
TRBJ2-3 | NA | TRBV5-1 | TRBD2 | TGCGCCAGCAGCTTGGGACTAGCGAGCACAGATACGCAGTATTTT | CASSLGLASTDTQYF
TRBJ2-4 | NA | TRBV11-2 | NA | TGTGCCAGCAGCTTAGTCCCAGGCCGAAACATTCAGTACTTC | CASSLVPGRNIQYF